Following are 15 T cell receptor beta chains from one sample sequenced in a study of T cells of healthy individuals. From the 5' RACE reads, TCRdb called clonotypes with MiXCR, one entry per CDR3 protein. The top ten hold approximately 16% of the sample, which has 53,000 or so distinct CDR3 sequences, roughly 14% seen once. These receptor sequences come from a human donor in good health.

This clonotype was recorded at least ten times. The V and J genes are TRBV20-1 and TRBJ1-2, with D unclear. The CDR3 has 14 residues. CDR1 DFQATT and CDR2 SNEGSKA come from the germline V gene (reference sequence). V was cut by 0 bases and J by 4 bases, with 12 bases left in between. CDR3 coding DNA: TGCAGTGCTAGAGATATCGGCAGCCCCTATGGCTACACCTTC. Protein product: CSARDIGSPYGYTF.

The chain carries TRBV7-2 and TRBJ2-7; TRBD2 matches 8 bases. The CDR3 totals 15 residues. Germline values: CDR1 SGHTA, CDR2 FQGNSA. The J segment lost 3 bases and the V segment lost 5 bases, leaving 9 bases of the junction unmatched. The DNA of the CDR3 is TGTGCCAGCAGCCCCCGGGGGGGCCTAATCTACGAGCAGTACTTC. This gives the protein CASSPRGGLIYEQYF.

This clonotype was counted at least ten times. This chain connects TRBV24-1 to TRBJ1-5; D remains ambiguous. CDR1 and CDR2 from the germline V gene are KGHDR and SFDVKD. Trimming stripped 3 bases from V and 0 bases from J, with 11 bases between. The length of the CDR3 is 16 residues. The CDR3 nucleotides are TGTGCCACCAGTGATCAATCGACGGGTAGCAATCAGCCCCAGCATTTT. Its protein product is CATSDQSTGSNQPQHF.

This clonotype has just a few counts. The chain is built from TRBV10-1 and TRBJ2-7; possibly TRBD1 or TRBD2 for D (5 bases each). The CDR3 is 12 amino acids. Germline CDR1 reads WNHNN; CDR2 reads SYGVQD (reference sequence). The V gene lost 10 bases and the J gene lost 3 bases, with 13 bases spanning the gap. The CDR3 protein is CANPRDGYEQYF. CDR3 DNA sequence: TGCGCCAACCCCCGGGACGGCTACGAGCAGTACTTC.

This clonotype was seen only a few times. This sequence joins TRBV6-5 and TRBJ1-5; D is possibly TRBD1 (6 bases). V was shortened by 4 bases and J by 3 bases, with 10 bases between the two germline ends. This CDR3 comprises 14 residues. Germline CDR1 MNHEY, CDR2 SVGAGI. The CDR3 nucleotides are TGTGCCAGCAGTTCCACAGGGAACAATCAGCCCCAGCATTTT. Translation: CASSSTGNNQPQHF.

This clonotype appeared many times. The chain has TRBV29-1 and TRBJ1-1; 8 bases are shared with TRBD1. The V gene end was trimmed by 3 bases and the J gene end by 5 bases; junction bases not matched to a gene: 2. This CDR3 has 12 residues. Germline-derived CDR1 and CDR2 are SQVTM and ANQGSEA. The chain's CDR3 is CSVDRGRTEAFF. The CDR3 DNA reads TGCAGCGTTGACAGGGGGCGGACTGAAGCTTTCTTT. Variable domain in full (rest from reference TRBV29-1 and TRBJ1-1): SAVISQKPSRDICQRGTSLTIQCQVDSQVTMMFWYRQQPGQSLTLIATANQGSEATYESGFVIDKFPISRPNLTFSTLTVSNMSPEDSSIYLCSVDRGRTEAFFGQGTRLTVV.

This clonotype was detected ten times or more. The V and J genes are TRBV20-1 and TRBJ2-5, with no clear D. Trimming took off 6 bases at V and 2 bases at J, with 7 bases between the two ends. From germline, CDR1 is DFQATT and CDR2 SNEGSKA (reference sequence). The CDR3 is 11 residues long. CDR3 bases: TGCAGTGCAGGACGGCAAGAGACCCAGTACTTC. This translates into CSAGRQETQYF.

This clonotype occurred many times. The chain recombines TRBV12-3 or TRBV12-4 with TRBJ1-4; 10 bases are shared with TRBD1. After removal of 2 bases from V and 9 bases from J, the junction contained 3 bases not matched to a gene. This CDR3 region has 14 residues. CDR3 loop: CASSLSGQGKKLFF. In nucleotides, the CDR3 is TGTGCCAGCAGTTTATCGGGACAGGGGAAAAAACTGTTTTTT.

This clonotype appeared a few times. V usage is TRBV30 and J usage is TRBJ1-5; no clear D gene. CDR3 length: 13 amino acids. Trimming pared 4 bases from V and 2 bases from J, leaving 9 bases between. The germline V gene has CDR1 GTSNPN and CDR2 SVGIG (reference sequence). CDR3 nucleotides: TGTGCCTGGACCTCAGGCGGCAATCAGCCCCAGCATTTT. Translating it yields CAWTSGGNQPQHF.

This clonotype was picked up many times. The chain uses TRBV7-9 and TRBJ1-1; D gene ambiguous. The CDR3 totals 11 residues. With 5 bases removed from V and 6 bases from J, the gap between germline ends came to 7 bases. Germline lookup yields CDR1 SEHNR and CDR2 FQNEAQ (reference sequence). CDR3 region: CASSNVAEAFF. The CDR3 DNA reads TGTGCCAGCAGCAACGTAGCTGAAGCTTTCTTT.

This chain connects TRBV9 to TRBJ1-1; 7 nucleotides align to TRBD1. J was trimmed by 3 bases and V by 0 bases; bases with no gene match: 5. Germline lookup yields CDR1 SGDLS and CDR2 YYNGEE. The CDR3 is made up of 15 amino acids. The CDR3 loop is CASSVGNRGDTEAFF. CDR3 bases: TGTGCCAGCAGCGTAGGAAACAGGGGTGACACTGAAGCTTTCTTT.

This clonotype showed up just a few times. The rearrangement uses TRBV7-3 and TRBJ2-7; possibly TRBD1 for D (5 bases). This CDR3 has 13 amino acids. Germline CDR1 and CDR2: SGHTA and FQGTGA. V lost 3 bases and J lost 5, with 11 bases in between. The CDR3: CASSLAGANEQYF. The CDR3 DNA reads TGTGCCAGCAGCTTGGCTGGGGCAAACGAGCAGTACTTC.

In this sample, this clonotype turned up a few times. The chain links TRBV7-9 to TRBJ1-1; D is unclear. This CDR3 comprises 15 residues. V lost 6 bases and J 4 bases, leaving 18 bases between the germline ends. Germline values: CDR1 SEHNR, CDR2 FQNEAQ (reference sequence). The CDR3 DNA reads TGTGCCAGCAGGGACCTCCTTAAGGGTCCCACTGAAGCTTTCTTT. It specifies CASRDLLKGPTEAFF.

This clonotype was picked up a small number of times. The chain employs TRBV28 and TRBJ1-5; TRBD1 agrees at 8 bases. Germline V gene lookup returns CDR1 MDHEN and CDR2 SYDVKM. The CDR3 runs 14 residues. V dropped 6 bases and J dropped 5; count of bases not matched to a gene: 6. The CDR3 coding sequence is TGTGCCAGCAGCCAGGACAGGGTGGATCAGCCCCAGCATTTT. This encodes CASSQDRVDQPQHF.

This sequence joins TRBV6-2 or TRBV6-3 and TRBJ1-1; 9 bases align to TRBD1. Germline V gives CDR1 MNHEY, CDR2 SVGEGT. CDR3 length equals 15 residues. J was trimmed by 4 bases and V by 5 bases; bases with no gene match: 8. The CDR3 DNA reads as TGTGCCAGCAGTCCCCGACTACAGGGGGCCACTGAAGCTTTCTTT. This sequence encodes CASSPRLQGATEAFF.